A single sample gave rise to the 18 T cell receptor beta chains below, sequenced in a study of cytomegalovirus exposure and HLA in healthy donors. Both 60 Vbeta primers and 13 Jbeta primers went into the PCR. Clones were read by immunoSEQ multiplex PCR, and TCRdb kept only the in-frame ones, dropping some. The sample has about 80,000 clones; around 80% are singletons. The sequencing sample was made of PBMCs. These receptors all stem from a woman aged 45-60 years in good health and CMV-seropositive.

The genes are TRBV14 and TRBJ1-2; 8 bases map to TRBD1. Per the germline V gene, CDR1 is SGHDN and CDR2 is FVKESK. The CDR3 extends over 17 amino acids. Unmatched junction bases numbered 10, after V lost 4 bases and J lost 0 bases. The CDR3 loop reads CASSRTTGVEANYGYTF. The CDR3 DNA follows: TGTGCCAGCAGCCGCACGACAGGGGTGGAAGCTAACTATGGCTACACCTTC.

Of note for this clone: One end of the junction is discordant with germline, which a read error may explain. The CDR3 protein is CSSSSQMNTEAFF. The CDR3 coding sequence is TGTTCCAGCAGCTCCCAGATGAACACTGAAGCTTTCTTT. V gene TRBV7-9 combines with J gene TRBJ1-1; D unclear. The germline V gene has CDR1 SEHNR and CDR2 FQNEAQ (reference sequence). This CDR3 is built from 13 residues.

This clone was detected a few times. This chain joins TRBV11-2 and TRBJ2-5; 8 positions match TRBD2. The CDR3 covers 13 residues. The trim removed 7 bases at V and 1 base at J, leaving 2 bases unmatched. Germline V gene lookup returns CDR1 SGHAT and CDR2 FQNNGV. CDR3 residues: CASKRGLQETQYF. CDR3 DNA: TGTGCCAGCAAGCGGGGGCTCCAAGAGACCCAGTACTTC.

The chain employs TRBV5-6 and TRBJ1-2, with 7 bases lining up with TRBD1. Per germline, CDR1 SGHDT and CDR2 YYEEEE. The CDR3 sequence is 14 residues long. V dropped 7 bases and J dropped 2; count of bases not matched to a gene: 8. For the CDR3, the DNA is TGTGCCAGCGGCTACCTGGACAGGAACTATGGCTACACCTTC. This sequence encodes CASGYLDRNYGYTF.

The chain has TRBV1 and TRBJ2-1; TRBD2, the D gene given by the table, was not confirmed from the DNA. TRBV1 is assigned pseudogene status. The CDR3 contains 16 residues. The CDR3 reads CTSSHRDYRSYNEQFF. The CDR3 bases are TGCACCAGCAGCCACCGGGACTACCGCTCCTACAATGAGCAGTTCTTC.

The DNA for the CDR3 is TGTGCCAGTAACTTAGGAGACAGGGGGCTGAACACTGAAGCTTTCTTT. It codes for CASNLGDRGLNTEAFF. The J gene is TRBJ1-1, the V gene TRBV19; 10 bases line up with TRBD1. J lost 0 bases, V lost 7 bases, and 8 bases had no gene match. The CDR3 is made up of 16 amino acids. Germline assignment: CDR1 LNHDA and CDR2 SQIVND (reference sequence).

The rearrangement joins TRBV5-5 to TRBJ1-1; D unresolved. Deletions cut 3 bases from V and 1 base from J, with 7 bases between. Germline-derived CDR1 and CDR2 are SGHKS and YYEKEE (reference sequence). The CDR3 spans 13 residues. As DNA, the CDR3 is TGTGCCAGCAGCTGGAGACCGAACACTGAAGCTTTCTTT. This gives the protein CASSWRPNTEAFF.

The V call is TRBV6-1, the J call TRBJ2-7, with D perhaps matching TRBD1 (5 bases). Trimming took 0 bases from V and 5 from J, leaving 8 bases between them. This CDR3 is built from 13 residues. Germline lookup yields CDR1 MNHNS and CDR2 SASEGT. Here the CDR3 DNA reads TGTGCCAGCAGTGAAGCAGGGGTGGACGAGCAGTACGTC. Its protein is CASSEAGVDEQYV.

This clone appeared once. The chain couples TRBV6-4 to TRBJ2-1; 7 nucleotides align to TRBD1. This CDR3 comprises 15 residues. V shed 3 bases, J shed 6 bases, and the junction held 8 bases outside the gene matches. Germline assignment: CDR1 MRHNA and CDR2 SNTAGT. CDR3 amino acids: CASSEGRGSGNEQFF. CDR3 nucleotides: TGTGCCAGCAGTGAGGGCAGGGGGTCCGGCAATGAGCAGTTCTTC.

V gene TRBV18 combines with J gene TRBJ2-1; the match to TRBD2 covers 8 bases. Trimming took 4 bases from V and 3 from J; bases not matched to a gene: 14. This CDR3 contains 18 residues. Germline values: CDR1 KGHSH, CDR2 LQKENI. For the CDR3, the DNA is TGTGCCAGCTCACAAATCGGGGCTAGCGGGCCTAGCTACAATGAGCAGTTCTTC. It encodes CASSQIGASGPSYNEQFF.

The chain combines TRBV7-9 with TRBJ2-3; 7 bases align to TRBD2. The CDR3 has 14 residues. The V gene end was trimmed by 5 bases and the J gene end by 2 bases; junction bases not matched to a gene: 4. Germline V gene sequence: CDR1 SEHNR, CDR2 FQNEAQ (reference sequence). This CDR3 reads CASSRDYDTDTQYF. CDR3 in DNA: TGTGCCAGCAGCCGGGACTATGACACAGATACGCAGTATTTT. The full variable domain, with the rest looked up from reference TRBV7-9 and TRBJ2-3, is DTGVSQNPRHKITKRGQNVTFRCDPISEHNRLYWYRQTLGQGPEFLTYFQNEAQLEKSRLLSDRFSAERPKGSFSTLEIQRTEQGDSAMYLCASSRDYDTDTQYFGPGTRLTVL.

This clone was seen a few times. J is TRBJ1-5 and V is TRBV28; no definite D call. The V and J ends lost 1 base and 2 bases respectively, with 9 bases between them. CDR3 length: 15 residues. CDR1 and CDR2 from the germline V gene are MDHEN and SYDVKM. The CDR3 bases are TGTGCCAGCAGTTTATCCTTAGCCGGCAATCAGCCCCAGCATTTT. Its translation: CASSLSLAGNQPQHF.

This clone has just a few counts. CDR3 nucleotide sequence: TGTGCCAGCAGCTTTAGTGTCGGCGGCGGCTACACCTTC. Protein: CASSFSVGGGYTF. The chain combines TRBV7-9 with TRBJ1-2; D remains unclear. V gave up 3 bases and J gave up 8 bases, with 13 bases separating them. From germline, CDR1 is SEHNR and CDR2 FQNEAQ (reference sequence). CDR3 length: 13 amino acids. Full variable domain (rest looked up from reference TRBV7-9 and TRBJ1-2): DTGVSQNPRHKITKRGQNVTFRCDPISEHNRLYWYRQTLGQGPEFLTYFQNEAQLEKSRLLSDRFSAERPKGSFSTLEIQRTEQGDSAMYLCASSFSVGGGYTFGSGTRLTVV.

The chain employs TRBV11-2 and TRBJ2-5; perhaps TRBD2 as D (6 bases). The end of the DNA aligns better with TRBJ2-7, so the J call may be wrong. The germline V gene encodes CDR1 SGHAT and CDR2 FQNNGV. This CDR3 is built from 12 residues. CDR3 residues: CASTVGGHEQYF. CDR3 nucleotide sequence: TGTGCCAGCACAGTAGGAGGGCACGAGCAGTACTTC.

The chain recombines TRBV9 with TRBJ2-1, with D possibly TRBD2 on 6 matching bases. Germline CDR1 and CDR2: SGDLS and YYNGEE. V was pared by 6 bases and J by 4 bases, with 17 bases between. This CDR3 is 15 amino acids long. In DNA, the CDR3 is TGTGCCAGCACCACACTAGCAGTGGATTACAATGAGCAGTTCTTC. This gives the protein CASTTLAVDYNEQFF.

CDR3 DNA: TGTGCCAGCAGCTTAGGCTTAAACAGAGAAAATTCACCCCTCCACTTT. The encoded protein is CASSLGLNRENSPLHF. The rearrangement uses TRBV11-2 and TRBJ1-6; no clear D. Germline V gene sequence: CDR1 SGHAT, CDR2 FQNNGV. This CDR3 spans 16 amino acids. The V end lost 1 base, the J end lost 7 bases, and 14 bases lay between the germline ends.

V is TRBV27 and J is TRBJ1-4, with D uncertain. This CDR3 has 14 residues. Germline values: CDR1 MNHEY, CDR2 SMNVEV (reference sequence). Trimming removed 3 bases at V and 4 bases at J, with 9 bases between. The CDR3 nucleotides are TGTGCCAGCAGTTTGGAGAGCCATAATGAAAAACTGTTTTTT. Amino acids: CASSLESHNEKLFF.

A few counts support this clone. The chain employs TRBV27 and TRBJ1-2, with 8 bases aligning to TRBD1. Trimming removed 4 bases from V and 6 bases from J; junction bases left unmatched: 7. Germline V lookup: CDR1 MNHEY, CDR2 SMNVEV (reference sequence). The CDR3 runs to 14 residues. The CDR3 DNA is TGTGCCAGCAGTTCACAGGGGGGGCTGAATGGCTACACCTTC. Its protein product is CASSSQGGLNGYTF.